These T cell receptor beta chains were read from a single sample in a study of T cell responses to AZD1222 COVID-19 vaccine. Clones were read by immunoSEQ multiplex PCR, and TCRdb kept only the in-frame ones, dropping some. The sample records tens of thousands of clones, roughly nine tenths being singletons. Material: peripheral blood, obtained on day 0 of AZD1222 vaccination. The receptors here all came from an adult in good health. Both conserved end residues are part of each CDR3. A D gene is named only where the DNA matches it firmly. Only part of the rows carry a size: once, few, many, or a class if the clone is expanded.

j_call | v_call | clone_size | d_call | cdr3_aa | cdr3_nt
TRBJ1-4 | TRBV5-1 | few | . | CASSAGTPNEKLFF | TGCGCCAGCAGCGCCGGGACACCCAATGAAAAACTGTTTTTT
TRBJ1-5 | TRBV12-2 | once | . | CASRQGSQGKYSNQPQHF | TGTGCAAGTCGCCAGGGGTCCCAGGGCAAATATAGCAATCAGCCCCAGCATTTT
TRBJ1-1 | TRBV5-1 | . | . | CASTKGGGLNTEAFF | TGCGCCAGCACCAAAGGGGGGGGCCTCAACACTGAAGCTTTCTTT
TRBJ1-3 | TRBV7-9 | once | . | CASSHLTISGNTIYF | TGTGCCAGCAGCCACCTTACCATTTCTGGAAACACCATATATTTT
TRBJ1-1 | TRBV19 | . | . | CASTPQDFMNTEAFF | TGTGCCAGTACCCCCCAGGACTTCATGAACACTGAAGCTTTCTTT
TRBJ1-2 | TRBV29-1 | few | . | CSVPEPGGAGYTF | TGCAGCGTCCCCGAGCCAGGTGGGGCTGGCTACACCTTC
TRBJ2-1 | TRBV27 | . | . | CASSLQGREQFF | TGTGCCAGCAGTTTGCAGGGTAGAGAGCAGTTCTTC
TRBJ2-3 | TRBV11-3 | few | . | CASSLDIGQMHTDTQYF | TGTGCCAGCAGCTTAGATATAGGGCAGATGCACACAGATACGCAGTATTTT
TRBJ2-7 | TRBV9 | . | . | CASSSSYEQYF | TGTGCCAGCAGCTCGTCCTACGAGCAGTACTTC
TRBJ2-5 | TRBV14 | . | TRBD1 | CASSSSTGSGETQYF | TGTGCCAGCAGCTCCTCGACAGGGTCGGGAGAGACCCAGTACTTC
TRBJ1-3 | TRBV6-6 | . | TRBD1 | CASRRTGTGPGNTIYF | TGTGCCAGCAGACGAACCGGGACAGGGCCTGGAAACACCATATATTTT
TRBJ2-2 | TRBV29-1 | once | TRBD2 | CSVRSGTSYTGELFF | TGCAGCGTCCGGTCCGGGACTAGCTACACCGGGGAGCTGTTTTTT
TRBJ2-5 | TRBV30 | once | TRBD1 | CAWRDSGTGKETQYF | TGTGCCTGGAGAGACTCCGGGACAGGAAAAGAGACCCAGTACTTC
TRBJ2-2 | TRBV5-6 | . | TRBD2 | CASSLGDYSNTGELFF | TGTGCCAGCAGCCTAGGGGACTATTCGAACACCGGGGAGCTGTTTTTT
TRBJ2-7 | TRBV11-3 | . | . | CASSLGGDYEQYF | TGTGCCAGCAGCTTAGGCGGGGACTACGAGCAGTACTTC
TRBJ1-1 | TRBV9 | . | . | CASSVGRGGNTEAFF | TGTGCCAGCAGCGTAGGAAGAGGGGGGAACACTGAAGCTTTCTTT
TRBJ1-2 | TRBV7-2 | once | . | CASSFLRANYGYTF | TGTGCCAGCAGCTTCCTCCGAGCTAACTATGGCTACACCTTC
TRBJ2-5 | TRBV5-1 | . | . | CASSFLGRETQYF | TGCGCCAGCAGCTTCTTGGGTCGGGAGACCCAGTACTTC
TRBJ1-4 | TRBV27 | . | . | CASSFLSRKLFF | TGTGCCAGCAGTTTCCTTTCTCGAAAACTGTTTTTT
TRBJ2-3 | TRBV29-1 | . | . | CSVEGTDTDTQYF | TGCAGCGTTGAGGGGACTGACACAGATACGCAGTATTTT
TRBJ2-7 | TRBV19 | . | . | CASSIDIAYEQYF | TGTGCCAGTAGTATAGACATTGCCTACGAGCAGTACTTC
TRBJ2-7 | TRBV11-3 | . | TRBD2 | CASSVTSGRYEQYF | TGTGCCAGCAGCGTGACTAGCGGGAGATACGAGCAGTACTTC
TRBJ1-1 | TRBV7-8 | . | . | CASSWGQMNTEAFF | TGTGCCAGCAGCTGGGGACAAATGAACACTGAAGCTTTCTTT
TRBJ2-7 | TRBV6-5 | . | TRBD2 | CASSYPSGGEQYF | TGTGCCAGCAGTTACCCGAGCGGGGGCGAGCAGTACTTC
TRBJ2-1 | TRBV9 | . | . | CASSALADYNEQFF | TGTGCCAGCAGCGCCCTGGCGGATTACAATGAGCAGTTCTTC
TRBJ1-1 | TRBV18 | . | . | CASSLQLPRNEAFF | TGTGCCAGCTCGCTACAGCTTCCTCGGAATGAAGCTTTCTTT